The clone carrying this T cell receptor beta chain occurred once. The antigen is unknown. Method: immunoSEQ multiplex PCR; TCRdb's copy keeps in-frame clones and lacks some. The sample lists some 2,400,000 clones, almost 96% occurring once. The data derive from a study of shared clonotypes between healthy human individuals. Study-wide results and caveats: The donor pool, a small one, limited the genetic and exposure-history diversity represented. Non-shared clonotypes displayed generation probabilities falling below those of clonotypes present in all four donors.

Germline CDR1 reads GTSNPN; CDR2 reads SVGIG (reference sequence). This CDR3 is 17 amino acids long. V gave up 0 bases and J gave up 0 bases; unmatched junction bases: 5. The origin of this receptor is a man aged 18 to 30 in good health. The rearrangement joins TRBV30 to TRBJ2-6, with 7 bases fitting TRBD1. The sequencing sample was made of naive CD4+ T cells sorted from blood. Subset in this sample: CD45RA+ positively selected. The CDR3, as DNA: TGTGCCTGGAGTGTGGACAGGACCATCTCTGGGGCCAACGTCCTGACTTTC. Translating gives CAWSVDRTISGANVLTF.